This T cell receptor (beta chain) was sequenced during a study of blood T cell repertoires in COVID-19. About the research overall: Samples representing acute and convalescent COVID-19 were sourced from the United States, Italy and Spain. From T cells, B-cell-depleted T cells, or PBMCs came the material, which was cDNA or gDNA.

The assay was immunoSEQ multiplex PCR, and TCRdb's table has in-frame clones only and misses some. Of about 430,000 clones listed, roughly 88% are singletons. This CDR3 has 13 amino acids. Germline V lookup: CDR1 LGHDT, CDR2 YNNKEL (reference sequence). V was clipped by 1 base and J by 9 bases; unmatched bases: 5. The TCR originated in a woman aged 18-35 years who had been exposed to COVID-19. The rearrangement joins TRBV3-1 (or the pseudogene TRBV3-2) to TRBJ1-1, with 7 positions matching TRBD1. The sequenced sample was PBMCs or T cells enriched from blood (not recorded which). The CDR3, as DNA: TGTGCCAGCAGCCAAGGGAGGGGACAGCAAGCTTTCTTT. This translates into CASSQGRGQQAFF.